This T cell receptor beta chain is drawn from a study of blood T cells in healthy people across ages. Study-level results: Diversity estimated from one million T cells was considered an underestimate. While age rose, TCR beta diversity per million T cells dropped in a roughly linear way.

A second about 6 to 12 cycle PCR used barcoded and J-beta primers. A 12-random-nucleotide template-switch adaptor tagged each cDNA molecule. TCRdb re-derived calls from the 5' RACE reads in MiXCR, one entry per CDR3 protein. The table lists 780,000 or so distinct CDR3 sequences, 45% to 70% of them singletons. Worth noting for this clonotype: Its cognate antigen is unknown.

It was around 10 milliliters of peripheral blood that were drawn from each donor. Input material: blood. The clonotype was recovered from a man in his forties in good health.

DNA of the CDR3: TGTGCCATCAGTGATAATGTGGAAAATTCACCCCTCCACTTT. It is translated as CAISDNVENSPLHF. This sequence joins TRBV10-3 and TRBJ1-6; D ambiguous. Trimming took 3 bases from V and 7 from J, leaving 10 bases between them. This CDR3 has 14 residues. Per the germline V gene, CDR1 is ENHRY and CDR2 is SYGVKD.